The clone carrying this TCR beta chain has a single count. Its cognate antigen is unknown. The assay was immunoSEQ multiplex PCR, and TCRdb's table has in-frame clones only and misses some. The sample includes over 120,000 clones, 75% to 90% of them seen just once. These data belong to a study of T cell responses to AZD1222 COVID-19 vaccine. General study findings and limits: Targets within unmutated variant regions were reportedly found for nearly half of spike-specific TCRs. Clonal diversity was possibly underestimated; the donors were predominantly white British and more often female. Two AZD1222 doses significantly raised spike-specific TCR breadth and depth over controls.

The germline V and J ends were trimmed by 4 bases and 4 bases, with 13 bases remaining between them. CDR3 length: 14 amino acids. CDR1 is LNHDA, CDR2 SQIVND, per germline (reference sequence). This rearrangement joins TRBV19 to TRBJ1-1; no reliable D call. The source material was peripheral blood, sampled on day 0 of AZD1222 vaccination. The source is an adult in good health. The CDR3 protein is CASSRVSKGTEAFF. CDR3 DNA: TGTGCCAGTAGTAGGGTGTCCAAGGGCACTGAAGCTTTCTTT.